This T cell receptor (beta chain) was profiled in a study of blood T cell repertoires in COVID-19. In the study overall: There were acute and convalescent COVID-19 samples, and they came from the United States, Italy and Spain. T cells, B-cell-depleted T cells, or PBMCs provided the cDNA or gDNA that served as material.

Authors' analysis steps: Nucleated cell counts were estimated from reference gene primer amplification. Generated by immunoSEQ multiplex PCR, the TCRdb table keeps only in-frame clones and is missing some. V, J and clone size were drawn from that table, and D and trimming were deduced from the DNA. The sample records some 57,000 clones, roughly 86% being singletons. Losses at the gene ends were 5 bases for V and 6 bases for J; bases not matched to a gene: 7. Per the germline V gene, CDR1 is SGHTA and CDR2 is FQGTGA. The CDR3 runs 15 residues. The clonotype was recovered from a woman over 75 with acute or convalescent COVID-19. The specimen sequenced was peripheral blood. This chain connects TRBV7-3 to TRBJ2-2; 9 nucleotides align to TRBD1. The CDR3 nucleotides are TGTGCCAGCAGCCCGGGACAGGGTATTCCCGGGGAGCTGTTTTTT. Residues: CASSPGQGIPGELFF.